This passage covers 23 T cell receptor beta chains from one sample sequenced in a study of blood T cell repertoires in COVID-19. Generated by immunoSEQ multiplex PCR, the TCRdb table keeps only in-frame clones and is missing some. This table has fewer than 350,000 clones, under 90% appearing once. Sequencing was carried out using peripheral blood. The receptors come from a woman in her sixties or seventies with active or convalescent COVID-19.

This sequence joins TRBV2 and TRBJ1-2, with D unclear. Trimming shortened V by 4 bases and J by 7 bases, and 10 bases separated the two germline ends. CDR1 and CDR2 from the germline V gene are SNHLY and FYNNEI. The CDR3 totals 12 residues. CDR3 sequence: CASSGEWSGYTF. As DNA, the CDR3 is TGTGCCAGCAGTGGAGAGTGGAGTGGCTACACCTTC.

This clone was seen a few times. This sequence joins TRBV11-2 and TRBJ1-3; D is possibly TRBD1 (6 bases). The germline V gene has CDR1 SGHAT and CDR2 FQNNGV. This CDR3 has 16 amino acids. Trimming left V 5 bases short and J 0 bases short, with 14 bases between. The CDR3 nucleotides are TGTGCCAGCAGCCTCCGACAGGCGATCTCTGGAAACACCATATATTTT. Translating gives CASSLRQAISGNTIYF.

This clone was observed a single time. This chain joins TRBV7-2 and TRBJ2-3, with D perhaps matching TRBD1 (6 bases). This CDR3 is built from 14 residues. Trimming took off 2 bases at V and 6 bases at J, with 12 bases between the two ends. CDR1 is SGHTA, CDR2 FQGNSA, per germline. CDR3 in amino acids: CASSLNRARDTQYF. The CDR3 DNA follows: TGTGCCAGCAGCTTAAACAGGGCTAGGGATACGCAGTATTTT. The full variable domain, completed using reference TRBV7-2 and TRBJ2-3, is GAGVSQSPSNKVTEKGKDVELRCDPISGHTALYWYRQSLGQGLEFLIYFQGNSAPDKSGLPSDRFSAERTGGSVSTLTIQRTQQEDSAVYLCASSLNRARDTQYFGPGTRLTVL.

J is TRBJ2-2 and V is TRBV11-2; perhaps TRBD2 as D (5 bases). From germline, CDR1 is SGHAT and CDR2 FQNNGV. V gave up 6 bases and J gave up 0 bases, with 17 bases separating them. This CDR3 has 17 residues. Here the CDR3 reads CASRWPTGVANTGELFF. CDR3 DNA sequence: TGTGCCAGCAGGTGGCCTACCGGGGTGGCGAACACCGGGGAGCTGTTTTTT.

The table lists this clone with a count of one. This chain links TRBV5-6 with TRBJ2-7, with TRBD2 matching over 14 bases. Trimming cost V 4 bases and J 4 bases; bases outside gene matches: 7. Per germline, CDR1 SGHDT and CDR2 YYEEEE. The CDR3 is 16 residues long. The CDR3 nucleotides read TGTGCCAGCAGCCCTGGGACTAGCGGGGGCCTTTACGAGCAGTACTTC. Its translation is CASSPGTSGGLYEQYF.

This clone was recorded a few times. J is TRBJ1-2 and V is TRBV3-1 (or the pseudogene TRBV3-2); D unresolved. CDR1 and CDR2 from the germline V gene are LGHDT and YNNKEL (reference sequence). This CDR3 has 14 residues. V dropped 7 bases and J dropped 5 bases, with 17 bases sitting between them. CDR3 residues: CASTVRRGVYGYTF. CDR3 nucleotide sequence: TGTGCCAGCACAGTTCGAAGAGGAGTTTATGGCTACACCTTC.

This chain connects TRBV18 to TRBJ2-7; TRBD1 matches at 7 bases. The J segment lost 2 bases and the V segment lost 4 bases, leaving 11 bases of the junction unmatched. Germline V gene data show CDR1 as KGHSH and CDR2 as LQKENI. The CDR3 has 16 amino acids. The CDR3 loop reads CASSRGPGGFTYEQYF. CDR3 nucleotide sequence: TGTGCCAGCTCACGAGGACCAGGGGGATTTACCTACGAGCAGTACTTC. Combining the CDR3 with reference TRBV18 and TRBJ2-7 gives the whole variable domain NAGVMQNPRHLVRRRGQEARLRCSPMKGHSHVYWYRQLPEEGLKFMVYLQKENIIDESGMPKERFSAEFPKEGPSILRIQQVVRGDSAAYFCASSRGPGGFTYEQYFGPGTRLTVT.

The chain employs TRBV11-3 and TRBJ2-2; TRBD1 agrees at 8 bases. The germline CDR1 and CDR2 sequences are SGHNT and YENEEA. CDR3 length: 15 residues. The V segment lost 5 bases and the J segment 8 bases; nucleotides outside the gene matches: 10. CDR3 nucleotides: TGTGCCAGCAGCCCGAGACAGGGGTTCGGAGGGGAGCTGTTTTTT. Translated, it gives CASSPRQGFGGELFF.

The V call is TRBV10-1, the J call TRBJ2-3; TRBD2 aligns across 10 bases. The CDR3 runs 17 residues. Germline V lookup: CDR1 WNHNN, CDR2 SYGVQD (reference sequence). The V segment lost 7 bases and the J segment 5 bases; nucleotides outside the gene matches: 15. CDR3 nucleotides: TGCGCCAGCACCAATATATTAGCGGGGGGCGAAGGAGATACGCAGTATTTT. This encodes CASTNILAGGEGDTQYF.

The chain is built from TRBV10-3 and TRBJ1-2; 7 bases align to TRBD1. In germline, CDR1 is ENHRY, CDR2 SYGVKD. The CDR3 runs to 12 residues. Germline trimming cut 6 bases from V and 4 bases from J; bases unmatched to any gene: 2. CDR3 region: CAISGTAYGYTF. Here the CDR3 DNA reads TGTGCCATCAGCGGGACAGCCTATGGCTACACCTTC.

The CDR3 reads CASSVQGAGANVLTF. Written as DNA, the CDR3 is TGCGCCAGCAGCGTACAGGGCGCTGGGGCCAACGTCCTGACTTTC. The chain uses TRBV5-1 and TRBJ2-6; D possibly corresponds to TRBD1 (6 bases). Germline loops: CDR1 SGHRS, CDR2 YFSETQ. The CDR3 is 15 amino acids. The V end lost 4 bases, the J end lost 2 bases, and 10 bases lay between the germline ends.

This clone occurred a few times. The chain has TRBV7-2 and TRBJ2-2; 12 nucleotides agree with TRBD2. V gave up 5 bases and J gave up 4 bases; unmatched junction bases: 8. Germline CDR1 is SGHTA and CDR2 is FQGNSA. This CDR3 has 17 residues. The CDR3 nucleotides read TGTGCCAGCAGCCAACTAGGACTAGCGGGGACCACCGGGGAGCTGTTTTTT. It encodes CASSQLGLAGTTGELFF.

The chain recombines TRBV4-3 with TRBJ2-7; a possible D gene is TRBD1 (6 bases). This CDR3 has 15 amino acids. Trimming shortened V by 0 bases and J by 2 bases, and 11 bases separated the two germline ends. The germline V gene encodes CDR1 LGHNA and CDR2 YSLEER. The CDR3 sequence is CASSQEGAGAYEQYF. In nucleotides, the CDR3 is TGCGCCAGCAGCCAAGAGGGGGCAGGGGCCTACGAGCAGTACTTC.

This chain connects TRBV12-3 or TRBV12-4 to TRBJ1-1, with unresolved D. V was pared by 2 bases and J by 5 bases, with 9 bases between. This CDR3 has 13 residues. CDR3 sequence: CASSLMSGTEAFF. The CDR3 DNA reads as TGTGCCAGCAGTTTAATGTCGGGAACTGAAGCTTTCTTT.

The chain employs TRBV5-1 and TRBJ2-2, with 10 bases aligning to TRBD2. The V gene's germline CDR1 is SGHRS and CDR2 YFSETQ. The CDR3 has 17 residues. Unmatched junction bases numbered 11, after V lost 4 bases and J lost 5 bases. The CDR3 DNA sequence: TGCGCCAGCAGCCCGACAGCGGGGGGGGCTTGGACCGGGGAGCTGTTTTTT. It translates to CASSPTAGGAWTGELFF.

The rearrangement uses TRBV19 and TRBJ1-6; a possible D gene is TRBD1 (5 bases). The CDR3 is 15 amino acids. Trimming removed 11 bases from V and 4 bases from J, with 18 bases in between. Germline V CDR1 and CDR2: LNHDA, SQIVND (reference sequence). The CDR3 region is CAGGGDGLYNSPLHF. The CDR3 nucleotides are TGTGCCGGGGGGGGAGACGGATTATATAATTCACCCCTCCACTTT.

A word on this clone: The same CDR3 arises from other DNA sequences in this sample as well. The gene calls are TRBV20-1 and TRBJ2-2, with 7 nucleotides matching TRBD1. The CDR3 runs 15 residues. Germline-derived CDR1 and CDR2 are DFQATT and SNEGSKA (reference sequence). The trim removed 3 bases at V and 0 bases at J, leaving 4 bases unmatched. The CDR3 region has the DNA TGCAGTGCTAGTAGGGGGACAGCGAACACCGGGGAGCTGTTTTTT. Its translation: CSASRGTANTGELFF.

The chain joins TRBV20-1 to TRBJ2-2; weak D call: TRBD2 (6 bases). The V gene lost 3 bases and the J gene lost 2 bases, with 10 bases spanning the gap. Germline assignment: CDR1 DFQATT and CDR2 SNEGSKA (reference sequence). The CDR3 loop spans 14 amino acids. Here the CDR3 DNA reads TGCAGTGCTAGTCGGCGGGGTAACACCGGGGAGCTGTTTTTT. Translation gives CSASRRGNTGELFF.

V and J are TRBV6-2 or TRBV6-3 and TRBJ2-7, with 7 bases matching TRBD1. The CDR3 has 13 amino acids. CDR1 and CDR2 from the germline V gene are MNHEY and SVGEGT. The V segment lost 5 bases and the J segment 1 base; nucleotides outside the gene matches: 2. CDR3 sequence reads: CASSRGQSYEQYF. Written as DNA, the CDR3 is TGTGCCAGCAGTAGGGGGCAGTCCTACGAGCAGTACTTC.

The chain combines TRBV21-1 with TRBJ2-3; the DNA was not compared with TRBD2, the D call given in the table. TRBV21-1 is flagged as a pseudogene. CDR3 size: 14 residues. The CDR3 coding sequence is TGTGCCATCGTGACTAGCCTAAGCACAGATACGCAGTATTTT. Its protein is CAIVTSLSTDTQYF.

This chain uses TRBV10-1 with TRBJ2-5, with 7 bases identical to TRBD1. The V and J ends lost 3 bases and 2 bases, in that order; junction bases with no gene match: 6. The CDR3 totals 15 residues. Per germline, CDR1 WNHNN and CDR2 SYGVQD (reference sequence). The CDR3 sequence: CASSDMGQSQETQYF. The CDR3 bases are TGCGCCAGCAGTGACATGGGACAGTCGCAAGAGACCCAGTACTTC.

This sequence joins TRBV11-2 and TRBJ1-5; TRBD1 matches at 10 bases. The CDR3 length is 14 residues. The germline CDR1 and CDR2 sequences are SGHAT and FQNNGV. The V segment lost 5 bases and the J segment 7 bases; nucleotides outside the gene matches: 5. The CDR3 DNA reads TGTGCCAGCAGCGCCGGGACAGGGGCCCAGCCCCAGCATTTT. Translating gives CASSAGTGAQPQHF.

This chain links TRBV11-1 with TRBJ2-3; 8 bases are a match to TRBD2. The CDR3 has 16 amino acids. V lost 3 bases, J lost 4 bases, and 9 bases stayed unmatched. The germline gives CDR1 SGHAT, CDR2 FQDESV (reference sequence). This CDR3 reads CASSFFGGAVADTQYF. CDR3 in DNA: TGTGCCAGCAGCTTCTTCGGGGGGGCCGTCGCAGATACGCAGTATTTT. Filled out from reference TRBV11-1 and TRBJ2-3, the complete variable domain reads EAEVAQSPRYKITEKSQAVAFWCDPISGHATLYWYRQILGQGPELLVQFQDESVVDDSQLPKDRFSAERLKGVDSTLKIQPAELGDSAMYLCASSFFGGAVADTQYFGPGTRLTVL.